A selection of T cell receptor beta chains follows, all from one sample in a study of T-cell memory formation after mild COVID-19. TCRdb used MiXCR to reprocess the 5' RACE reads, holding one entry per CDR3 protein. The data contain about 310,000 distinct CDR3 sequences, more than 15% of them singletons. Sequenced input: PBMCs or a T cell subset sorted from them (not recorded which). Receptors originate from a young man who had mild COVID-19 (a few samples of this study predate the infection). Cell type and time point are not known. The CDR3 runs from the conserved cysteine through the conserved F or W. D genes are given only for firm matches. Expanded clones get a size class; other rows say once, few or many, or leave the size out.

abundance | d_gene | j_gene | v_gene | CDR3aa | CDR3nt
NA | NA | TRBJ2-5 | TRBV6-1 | CASSEAVETQYF | TGTGCCAGCAGTGAAGCGGTGGAGACCCAGTACTTC
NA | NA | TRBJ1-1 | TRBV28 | CASSLGQLTEAFF | TGTGCCAGCAGTTTGGGCCAGCTCACTGAAGCTTTCTTT
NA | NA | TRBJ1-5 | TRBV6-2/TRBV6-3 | CASSYPGPNQPQHF | TGTGCCAGCAGTTACCCGGGCCCCAATCAGCCCCAGCATTTT
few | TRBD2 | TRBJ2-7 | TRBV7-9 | CASSFSSGGRPYEQYF | TGTGCCAGCAGCTTTTCTAGCGGGGGCCGACCCTACGAGCAGTACTTC
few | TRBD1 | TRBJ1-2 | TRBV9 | CASSVDRAHGYTF | TGTGCCAGCAGCGTTGACAGGGCCCATGGCTACACCTTC
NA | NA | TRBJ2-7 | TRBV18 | CASSPPQGGPYEQYF | TGTGCCAGCTCACCTCCGCAGGGGGGACCCTACGAGCAGTACTTC
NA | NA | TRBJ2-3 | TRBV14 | CASSRGYGDTQYF | TGTGCCAGCAGCCGCGGTTACGGAGATACGCAGTATTTT
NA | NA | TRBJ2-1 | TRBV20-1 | CSALGGSYNEQFF | TGCAGTGCCCTCGGGGGCTCCTACAATGAGCAGTTCTTC
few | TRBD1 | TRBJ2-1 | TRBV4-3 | CASSHHSRDRHLQQFF | TGCGCCAGCAGCCATCACTCCCGGGACAGGCACCTTCAGCAGTTCTTC
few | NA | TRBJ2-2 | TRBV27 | CASSFFRGPGELFF | TGTGCCAGCAGTTTCTTCCGGGGGCCCGGGGAGCTGTTTTTT
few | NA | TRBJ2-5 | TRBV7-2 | CASSLGVARGETQYF | TGTGCCAGCAGCTTAGGAGTAGCAAGGGGTGAGACCCAGTACTTC
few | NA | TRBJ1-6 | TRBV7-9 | CASSSPDLGNSPLHF | TGTGCCAGCAGCTCACCTGACTTGGGGAATTCACCCCTCCACTTT
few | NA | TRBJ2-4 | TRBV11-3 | CASSPGAGPTTKNIQYF | TGTGCCAGCAGCCCAGGTGCAGGACCAACGACCAAAAACATTCAGTACTTC
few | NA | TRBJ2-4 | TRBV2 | CASKRVEGRLAKNIQYF | TGTGCCAGCAAAAGGGTAGAGGGGAGGCTAGCCAAAAACATTCAGTACTTC
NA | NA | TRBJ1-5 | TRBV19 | CASADYSNQPQHF | TGTGCCAGTGCTGATTATAGCAATCAGCCCCAGCATTTT
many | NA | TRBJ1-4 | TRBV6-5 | CASRTRGWDEKLFF | TGTGCCAGCAGGACCCGGGGGTGGGATGAAAAACTGTTTTTT
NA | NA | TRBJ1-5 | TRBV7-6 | CASSRTTGGVDQPQHF | TGTGCCAGCAGCCGCACGACAGGCGGGGTCGATCAGCCCCAGCATTTT
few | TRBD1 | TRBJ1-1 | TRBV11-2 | CASSRGQGITEAFF | TGTGCCAGCAGCCGGGGACAGGGGATCACTGAAGCTTTCTTT
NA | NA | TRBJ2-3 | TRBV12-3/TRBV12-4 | CASSSSAGEADTQYF | NA
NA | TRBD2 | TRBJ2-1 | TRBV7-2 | CASSPRRLAGTNEQFF | TGTGCCAGCAGCCCCCGTCGTTTAGCGGGGACCAATGAGCAGTTCTTC
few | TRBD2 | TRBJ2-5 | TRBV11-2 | CASSLDLTSGGTETQYF | TGTGCCAGCAGCTTAGACCTGACTAGCGGGGGGACGGAGACCCAGTACTTC
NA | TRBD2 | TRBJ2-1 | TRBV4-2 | CASSPKGNREVNEQFF | TGTGCCAGCAGCCCCAAGGGGAACCGGGAGGTGAATGAGCAGTTCTTC
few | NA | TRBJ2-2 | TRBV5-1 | CASSLVHNTGELFF | TGCGCCAGCAGCTTGGTTCACAACACCGGGGAGCTGTTTTTT
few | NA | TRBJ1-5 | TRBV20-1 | CSASSATLSNQPQHF | TGCAGTGCTAGTTCTGCGACGCTTAGCAATCAGCCCCAGCATTTT
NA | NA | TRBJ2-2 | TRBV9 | CASMSGTNTGELFF | TGTGCCAGCATGTCGGGAACGAACACCGGGGAGCTGTTTTTT
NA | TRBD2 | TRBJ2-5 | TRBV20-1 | CSASGGAMKTQYF | TGCAGTGCCTCCGGGGGGGCCATGAAGACCCAGTACTTC
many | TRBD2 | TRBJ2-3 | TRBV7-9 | CASSLGLADFGTQYF | TGTGCCAGCAGCTTAGGACTAGCCGACTTCGGTACGCAGTATTTT
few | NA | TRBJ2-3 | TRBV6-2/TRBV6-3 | CASTNGRIFGDTQYF | TGTGCCAGCACCAACGGGCGGATTTTCGGAGATACGCAGTATTTT
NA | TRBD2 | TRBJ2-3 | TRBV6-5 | CASSYSSSSGGAGTQYF | TGTGCCAGCAGTTACTCGTCATCTAGCGGGGGGGCTGGCACGCAGTATTTT
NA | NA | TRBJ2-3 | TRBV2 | CASSEEWADTQYF | TGTGCCAGCAGTGAAGAATGGGCGGATACGCAGTATTTT
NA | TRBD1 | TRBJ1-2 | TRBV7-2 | CASSPDRSNNYGYTF | TGTGCCAGCAGCCCGGACAGGTCCAATAACTATGGCTACACCTTC
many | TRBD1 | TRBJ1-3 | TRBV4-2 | CASSQGGQGRGNTIYF | TGTGCCAGCAGCCAAGGCGGACAGGGGAGAGGAAACACCATATATTTT
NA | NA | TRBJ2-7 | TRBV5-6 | CASSVLTELEEQYF | TGTGCCAGCAGCGTGTTGACCGAGTTGGAGGAGCAGTACTTC
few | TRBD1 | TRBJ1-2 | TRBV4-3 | CASSQDMGQPGGYTF | TGCGCCAGCAGCCAAGATATGGGACAGCCGGGCGGCTACACCTTC
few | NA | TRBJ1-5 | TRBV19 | CASSIIAGKDQPQHF | TGTGCCAGTAGTATCATTGCAGGGAAGGATCAGCCCCAGCATTTT
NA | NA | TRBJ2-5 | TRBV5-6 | CASSLEWGAFQETQYF | TGTGCCAGCAGCTTGGAATGGGGTGCCTTTCAAGAGACCCAGTACTTC
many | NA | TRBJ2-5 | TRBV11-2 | CASSLAPQWLGETQYF | TGTGCCAGCAGCTTAGCCCCCCAGTGGTTAGGGGAGACCCAGTACTTC